The 16 T cell receptor beta chains in this list originate from one sample, sequenced in a study of human T cells and chemical hapten exposure. Time point described: patch test 2, 6 weeks after DPC sensitization. As for treatment: therapeutic diphenylcyclopropenone sensitization with weekly scalp DPC. TCRdb analysed the RACE reads with MiXCR anew, one entry per CDR3 protein. The table includes 350,000 to 400,000 distinct CDR3 sequences, about 6% detected once. The specimen was whole blood, collected in connection with sensitization to the hapten diphenylcyclopropenone (DPC). Source of these receptors: a woman between 18 and 29 years old with alopecia areata. Some clones in this sample may be carry-over from other donors' samples.

Details on this clonotype: Just one base apart from a much larger clone, this may be a read error. The rearrangement links TRBV6-5 to TRBJ1-1; D call uncertain. Germline V gene lookup returns CDR1 MNHEY and CDR2 SVGAGI. CDR3 length equals 12 residues. Trimming cost V 5 bases and J 4 bases, with 8 bases left between them. The CDR3 reads CASSRPCTEAFF. The CDR3 DNA follows: TGTGCCAGCAGTAGACCGTGCACTGAAGCTTTCTTT.

This clonotype has a handful of counts. This chain connects TRBV27 to TRBJ2-4, with D possibly being TRBD2 (6 bases). With 5 bases removed from V and 8 bases from J, the gap between germline ends came to 19 bases. Germline V gene data show CDR1 as MNHEY and CDR2 as SMNVEV (reference sequence). This CDR3 is 15 amino acids long. The DNA for the CDR3 is TGTGCCAGCAGTAACTTGGGGGGATTTCGGGACATTCAGTACTTC. It translates to CASSNLGGFRDIQYF.

V and J are TRBV5-4 and TRBJ2-2; TRBD1 aligns across 9 bases. V gave up 3 bases and J gave up 4 bases; unmatched junction bases: 7. Germline V CDR1 and CDR2: SGHNT, YYREEE (reference sequence). There are 16 residues in the CDR3. The chain's CDR3 is CASSSNRGLGTGELFF. The CDR3 DNA follows: TGTGCCAGCAGCTCAAACAGGGGGCTCGGCACCGGGGAGCTGTTTTTT.

This clonotype was detected only a few times. The chain links TRBV2 to TRBJ2-7; a possible D gene is TRBD2 (5 bases). The V gene's germline CDR1 is SNHLY and CDR2 FYNNEI. The CDR3 extends over 15 amino acids. V lost 9 bases to trimming and J lost 7 bases, with 25 bases between them. The DNA of the CDR3 is TGTGCCAGTATAGAAGCGGTAGATGGGATGGGGGAGCAGTACTTC. Translating gives CASIEAVDGMGEQYF.

V is TRBV7-8 and J is TRBJ1-2, with D perhaps matching TRBD1 (6 bases). The CDR3 loop spans 18 amino acids. Germline V gene lookup returns CDR1 SGHVS and CDR2 FQNEAQ. V gave up 5 bases and J gave up 2 bases, with 24 bases separating them. The CDR3 DNA is TGTGCCAGCAGCCCCGGAGGCAGGGGAACATCTATCAACTATGGCTACACCTTC. The encoded protein is CASSPGGRGTSINYGYTF.

This clonotype was seen a handful of times. This chain links TRBV27 with TRBJ2-3; 9 bases map to TRBD1. The CDR3 is made up of 13 amino acids. The germline CDR1 and CDR2 sequences are MNHEY and SMNVEV (reference sequence). The trim removed 1 base at V and 10 bases at J, leaving 3 bases unmatched. The CDR3 DNA sequence: TGTGCCAGCAGTTTATGGGACAGGGAGGCGCAGTATTTT. Translation: CASSLWDREAQYF.

This clonotype has a handful of counts. The CDR3 spells CASSGWTSGGMLDTDTQYF. In DNA form, the CDR3 reads TGTGCCAGCAGCGGATGGACTAGCGGGGGAATGCTTGACACAGATACGCAGTATTTT. The chain links TRBV7-8 to TRBJ2-3; 13 nucleotides match TRBD2. The V segment lost 5 bases and the J segment 2 bases; nucleotides outside the gene matches: 13. The CDR3 is 19 amino acids. Germline V lookup: CDR1 SGHVS, CDR2 FQNEAQ.

This chain links TRBV4-3 with TRBJ1-5; 11 bases align to TRBD1. CDR1 LGHNA and CDR2 YSLEER come from the germline V gene. The CDR3 is made up of 14 amino acids. V trimming: 3 bases; J trimming: 11 bases; junction bases outside the gene matches: 6. CDR3 nucleotides: TGCGCCAGCAGCCAGGGACAGGGGGGCCACACCCAGCATTTT. Its protein product is CASSQGQGGHTQHF.

This clonotype came up many times. The chain joins TRBV10-3 to TRBJ1-2; no reliable D call. The germline CDR1 and CDR2 sequences are ENHRY and SYGVKD. Deletions cut 3 bases from V and 0 bases from J, with 8 bases between. This CDR3 contains 14 residues. The CDR3, as DNA: TGTGCCATCAGTGAACGAACAGCTAACTATGGCTACACCTTC. It is translated as CAISERTANYGYTF.

This chain connects TRBV29-1 to TRBJ1-4, with 9 bases that match TRBD1. The V segment lost 7 bases and the J segment 12 bases; nucleotides outside the gene matches: 12. This CDR3 spans 13 amino acids. Looked up from germline, CDR1 is SQVTM and CDR2 is ANQGSEA. The CDR3 nucleotides read TGCAGCGATACAGGGGGCGCCGGAGAAGAACTGTTTTTT. This sequence encodes CSDTGGAGEELFF.

The gene calls are TRBV4-1 and TRBJ2-1; the D call may be TRBD1 or TRBD2 (5 bases each). The CDR3 is 13 amino acids. The V gene lost 1 base and the J gene lost 10 bases, with 11 bases spanning the gap. CDR1 is MGHRA and CDR2 is YSYEKL in the germline V gene. The CDR3 region is CASSQATAAEQFF. CDR3 DNA: TGCGCCAGCAGCCAAGCGACAGCGGCGGAGCAGTTCTTC.

The rearrangement uses TRBV28 and TRBJ2-3; D may be TRBD1 (7 bases). Between the trimmed V and J ends, which lost 6 bases and 2 bases, there was a span of 27 bases. Per the germline V gene, CDR1 is MDHEN and CDR2 is SYDVKM. CDR3 size: 19 residues. The CDR3 is CASRGATGTESGLTDTQYF. CDR3 nucleotides: TGTGCCAGCAGGGGCGCGACTGGGACAGAATCGGGACTCACAGATACGCAGTATTTT.

This clonotype was seen more than once but under ten times. The chain has TRBV27 and TRBJ2-1; 8 bases line up with TRBD2. Unmatched junction bases numbered 8, after V lost 2 bases and J lost 2 bases. Germline V gene lookup returns CDR1 MNHEY and CDR2 SMNVEV (reference sequence). The CDR3 extends over 17 amino acids. The CDR3 here is CASSLRPRGGAYNEQFF. In DNA form, the CDR3 reads TGTGCCAGCAGTTTACGCCCCCGGGGGGGAGCCTACAATGAGCAGTTCTTC.

This clonotype appeared many times. This rearrangement joins TRBV7-9 to TRBJ1-6; D unresolved. Per the germline V gene, CDR1 is SEHNR and CDR2 is FQNEAQ (reference sequence). V was trimmed by 4 bases and J by 7 bases, leaving 11 bases between them. The length of the CDR3 is 14 residues. CDR3 sequence: CASSSPGRNSPLHF. CDR3 nucleotides: TGTGCCAGCAGCTCGCCGGGCCGGAATTCACCCCTCCACTTT.

This clonotype was seen ten or more times. The genes are TRBV20-1 and TRBJ1-2; a possible D gene is TRBD1 (5 bases). CDR1 and CDR2 (germline): DFQATT, SNEGSKA (reference sequence). V was cut by 5 bases and J by 2 bases, with 9 bases left in between. This CDR3 region has 12 residues. CDR3 amino acids: CSAYRQNYGYTF. The CDR3 coding sequence is TGCAGTGCTTATCGACAGAACTATGGCTACACCTTC.

In its sample, this clonotype was seen a few times. The chain recombines TRBV6-2 or TRBV6-3 with TRBJ1-5, with 10 nucleotides matching TRBD1. Germline V gene lookup returns CDR1 MNHEY and CDR2 SVGEGT. There are 16 residues in the CDR3. Trimming took 5 bases from V and 15 from J; bases not matched to a gene: 19. DNA for the CDR3: TGTGCCAGCAGTCGTCGGCCCGGGACAGGGGAAGGGGGTCGGCATTTT. Protein product: CASSRRPGTGEGGRHF.